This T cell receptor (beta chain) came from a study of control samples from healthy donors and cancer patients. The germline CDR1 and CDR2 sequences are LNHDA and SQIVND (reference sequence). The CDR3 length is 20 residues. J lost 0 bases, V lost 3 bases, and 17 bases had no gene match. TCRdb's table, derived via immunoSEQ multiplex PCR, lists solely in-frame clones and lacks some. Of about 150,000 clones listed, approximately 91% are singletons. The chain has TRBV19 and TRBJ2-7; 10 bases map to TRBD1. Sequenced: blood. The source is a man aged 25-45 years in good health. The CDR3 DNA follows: TGTGCCAGTAGTATGTTCTTCGGGACAGGGGCCTCCAGTAGCTCCTACGAGCAGTACTTC. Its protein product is CASSMFFGTGASSSSYEQYF.